This TCR beta chain was obtained from a study of blood T cell repertoires in COVID-19. On the study more broadly: PBMCs, B-cell-depleted T cells, or T cells provided the cDNA or gDNA that made up the material.

Methods used by the authors: Researchers report that nucleated cell counts were estimated from reference gene primer amplification. The assay was immunoSEQ multiplex PCR, and TCRdb's table has in-frame clones only and misses some. The V and J calls and the clone size are those of that table, but D and trimming were determined from the DNA. The sample has 70,000 to 95,000 clones, more than 80% seen once. V was pared by 5 bases and J by 3 bases, with 11 bases between. From germline, CDR1 is LGHDT and CDR2 YNNKEL (reference sequence). CDR3 length: 13 amino acids. The chain uses TRBV3-1 (or the pseudogene TRBV3-2) and TRBJ2-7; tentatively, D is TRBD2 (5 bases). This receptor was identified in a human donor in a cohort sampled during active COVID-19. Sequenced: peripheral blood. CDR3 sequence (DNA): TGTGCCAGCAGCTTCGGGATCCACTACGAGCAGTACTTC. Amino acid sequence: CASSFGIHYEQYF.